This T cell receptor (beta chain) was identified in a study of shared clonotypes between healthy human individuals. TCRdb's copy holds only in-frame clones and misses some; the assay was immunoSEQ multiplex PCR. The top ten clones hold about 1.8% of a sample with 780,000 or so clones, about two thirds of them seen once. V was pared by 4 bases and J by 2 bases, with 9 bases between. CDR1 and CDR2 (germline): LNHDA, SQIVND (reference sequence). This CDR3 spans 14 amino acids. This clone was seen a handful of times. This TCR was sampled from a woman aged 25 to 39 in good health. J is TRBJ1-5 and V is TRBV19; D might be TRBD1 (5 bases). The sample comprised memory CD4+ T cells sorted from blood. Subset: CD45RA-negative fraction. CDR3 bases: TGTGCCAGTAGTAGCCAGGGTGGCAATCAGCCCCAGCATTTT. This gives the protein CASSSQGGNQPQHF.